The sample holds a few counts of the clone carrying this T cell receptor beta chain. Its matching antigen is unknown. The data belong to a study of molecular identifiers for immune sequencing clone quantification. General study results and limits: Over 99% of effector molecules, yet under 1% of naive-cell molecules, were held by clones above 20 RNA copies.

TCRdb ran MiXCR on the PCR reads and lists one entry per CDR3 protein. The sample contains fewer than 100,000 distinct CDR3 sequences, 21% of which appear only once. There are 15 residues in the CDR3. Trimming left V 1 base short and J 3 bases short, with 13 bases between. Germline V CDR1 and CDR2: MDHEN, SYDVKM. Sequenced: naive CD8+ T cells from blood, with Jurkat cell RNA spiked in. As for subset: FACS-sorted CD8+CD4-CCR7+CD45RA+ naive T cells. This clonotype was obtained from a human donor in good health. Some libraries in this study had Jurkat cell RNA spiked in. The rearrangement links TRBV28 to TRBJ2-7, with a weak D call TRBD2 (5 bases). CDR3 protein: CASSLFRGMNYEQYF. CDR3 DNA sequence: TGTGCCAGCAGTTTATTTAGAGGGATGAACTACGAGCAGTACTTC.